One T cell receptor (beta chain) is described in this entry. Its cognate antigen is unknown. All patients were mismatch repair deficient, assessed by either PCR or immunohistochemistry. TCR sequencing covered a few patients who responded to pembrolizumab. The CDR3 length is 14 residues. CDR1 KGHSH and CDR2 LQKENI come from the germline V gene. V was pared by 2 bases and J by 6 bases, with 10 bases between. Profiling relied on immunoSEQ multiplex PCR, and the TCRdb table lists in-frame clones only, not all of them. The profile covers roughly 40,000 clones, with roughly 84% appearing a single time and approximately 3.6% taken by the ten largest. This record comes from a study of PD-1 blockade in mismatch repair-deficient tumors. Turning to the study itself: All were previously treated, progressing patients with 11 to 13 mismatch repair-deficient cancer types. Study results and limitations: Rapid post-treatment expansion, then contraction, generally preceding radiologic response, marked tumor-resident clones.

Source: peripheral blood, taken around 76 weeks after starting pembrolizumab. The rearrangement links TRBV18 to TRBJ2-2; no reliable D call. This receptor was obtained from an adult with mismatch repair-deficient cancer. CDR3 nucleotide sequence: TGTGCCAGCTCACCAGGACCCCTCCCCGGGGAGCTGTTTTTT. Translated, it gives CASSPGPLPGELFF.